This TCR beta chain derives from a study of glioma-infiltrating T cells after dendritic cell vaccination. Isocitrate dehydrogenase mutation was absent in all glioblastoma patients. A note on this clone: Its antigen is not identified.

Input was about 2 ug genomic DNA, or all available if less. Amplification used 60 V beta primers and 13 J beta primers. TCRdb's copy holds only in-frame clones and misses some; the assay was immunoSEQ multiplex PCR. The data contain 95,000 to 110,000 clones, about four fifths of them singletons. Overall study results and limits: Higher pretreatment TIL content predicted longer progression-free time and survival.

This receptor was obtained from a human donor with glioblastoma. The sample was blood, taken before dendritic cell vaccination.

The DNA of the CDR3 is TGTGCCTGGCAGAGGGACAGTAAGAACACTGAAGCTTTCTTT. Amino acids: CAWQRDSKNTEAFF. This chain uses TRBV30 with TRBJ1-1; 7 bases fit TRBD1. Per the germline V gene, CDR1 is GTSNPN and CDR2 is SVGIG (reference sequence). The CDR3 is 14 amino acids. J gave up 1 base and V 5 bases, and 7 bases lay outside the gene matches.